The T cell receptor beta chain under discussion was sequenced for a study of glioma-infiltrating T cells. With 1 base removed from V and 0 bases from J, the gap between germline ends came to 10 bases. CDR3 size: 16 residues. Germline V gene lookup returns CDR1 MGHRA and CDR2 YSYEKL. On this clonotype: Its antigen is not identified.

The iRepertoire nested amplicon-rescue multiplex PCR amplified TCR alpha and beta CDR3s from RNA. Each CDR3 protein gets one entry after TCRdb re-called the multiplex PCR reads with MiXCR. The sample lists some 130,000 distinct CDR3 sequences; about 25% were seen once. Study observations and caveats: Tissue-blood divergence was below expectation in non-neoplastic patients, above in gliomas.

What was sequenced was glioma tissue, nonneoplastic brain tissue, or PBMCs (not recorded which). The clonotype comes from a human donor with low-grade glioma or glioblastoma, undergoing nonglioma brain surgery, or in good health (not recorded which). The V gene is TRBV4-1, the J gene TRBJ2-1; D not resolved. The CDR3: CASSQAWRNSYNEQFF. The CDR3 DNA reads TGCGCCAGCAGCCAAGCGTGGCGGAACTCCTACAATGAGCAGTTCTTC.